The entry that follows covers one TCR beta chain sequence. Its specificity is unknown. Combining a sample-barcoded 5' primer with a J-beta primer mix, a second PCR ran for about 6 to 12 cycles. Each of the cDNA molecules was tagged by a template-switch adaptor with 12 random nucleotides. TCRdb re-analysed the 5' RACE reads in MiXCR, keeping a single row per CDR3 protein. This table has over 1,500,000 distinct CDR3 sequences, about two fifths appearing once. This record belongs to a study of blood T cells in healthy people across ages. Study-level findings and limits: Strong correlation existed between TCR beta diversity and naive T cell percentage.

Caucasian individuals from Russia who were healthy and aged about 6 to 95 acted as donors. Every donor gave roughly 9.2 milliliters of peripheral blood. Germline V gives CDR1 MDHEN, CDR2 SYDVKM. The CDR3 is 14 amino acids. Trimming cost V 6 bases and J 4 bases, with 15 bases left between them. The rearrangement uses TRBV28 and TRBJ1-2; D is possibly TRBD1 (5 bases). The clonotype originates from a human donor in good health. Sequenced: blood. CDR3 sequence reads: CASSDSPLPYGYTF. CDR3 in DNA: TGTGCCAGCAGCGACAGCCCTCTACCCTATGGCTACACCTTC.